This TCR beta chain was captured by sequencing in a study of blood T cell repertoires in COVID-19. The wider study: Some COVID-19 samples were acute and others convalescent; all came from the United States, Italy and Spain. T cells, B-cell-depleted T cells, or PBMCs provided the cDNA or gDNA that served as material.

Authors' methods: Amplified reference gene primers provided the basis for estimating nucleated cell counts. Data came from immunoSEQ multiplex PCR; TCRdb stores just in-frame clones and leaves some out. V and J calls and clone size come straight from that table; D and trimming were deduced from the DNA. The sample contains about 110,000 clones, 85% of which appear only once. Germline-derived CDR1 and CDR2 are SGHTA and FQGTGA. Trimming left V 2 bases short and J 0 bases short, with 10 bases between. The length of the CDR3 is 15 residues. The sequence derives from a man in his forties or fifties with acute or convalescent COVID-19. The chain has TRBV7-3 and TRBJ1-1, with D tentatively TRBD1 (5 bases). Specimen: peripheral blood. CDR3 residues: CASSLVRQLNTEAFF. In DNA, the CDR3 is TGTGCCAGCAGCTTAGTTCGACAGCTGAACACTGAAGCTTTCTTT.